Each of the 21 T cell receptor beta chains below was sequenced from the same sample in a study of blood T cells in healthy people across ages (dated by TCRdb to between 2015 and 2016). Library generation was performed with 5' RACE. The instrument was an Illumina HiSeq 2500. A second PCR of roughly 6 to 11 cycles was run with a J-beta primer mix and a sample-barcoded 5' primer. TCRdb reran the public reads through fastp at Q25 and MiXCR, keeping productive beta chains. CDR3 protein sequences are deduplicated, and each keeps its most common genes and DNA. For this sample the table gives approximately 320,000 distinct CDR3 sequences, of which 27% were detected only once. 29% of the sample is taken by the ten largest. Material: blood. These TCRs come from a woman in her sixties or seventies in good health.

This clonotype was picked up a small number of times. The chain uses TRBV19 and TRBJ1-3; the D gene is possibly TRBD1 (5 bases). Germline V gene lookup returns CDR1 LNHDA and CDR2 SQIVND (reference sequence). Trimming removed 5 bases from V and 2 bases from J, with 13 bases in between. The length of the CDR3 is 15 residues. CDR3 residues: CASSSPGTAGNTIYF. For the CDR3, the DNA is TGTGCCAGTAGTTCTCCCGGGACGGCTGGAAACACCATATATTTT. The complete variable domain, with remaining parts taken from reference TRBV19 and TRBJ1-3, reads DGGITQSPKYLFRKEGQNVTLSCEQNLNHDAMYWYRQDPGQGLRLIYYSQIVNDFQKGDIAEGYSVSREKKESFPLTVTSAQKNPTAFYLCASSSPGTAGNTIYFGEGSWLTVV.

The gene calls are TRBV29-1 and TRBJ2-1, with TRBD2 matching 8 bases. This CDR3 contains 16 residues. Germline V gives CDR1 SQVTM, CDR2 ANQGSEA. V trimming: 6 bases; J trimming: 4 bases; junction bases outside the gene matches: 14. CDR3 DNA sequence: TGCAGCGTCGATAATCCAGCGGGGGCAATATACAATGAGCAGTTCTTC. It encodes CSVDNPAGAIYNEQFF.

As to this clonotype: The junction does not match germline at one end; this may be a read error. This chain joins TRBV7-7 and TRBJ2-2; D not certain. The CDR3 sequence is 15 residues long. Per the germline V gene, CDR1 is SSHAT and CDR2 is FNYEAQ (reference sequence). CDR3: CASSLVGTRTGELFF. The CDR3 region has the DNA TGTGCTAGCAGCTTAGTCGGCACGAGAACCGGGGAGCTGTTTTTT.

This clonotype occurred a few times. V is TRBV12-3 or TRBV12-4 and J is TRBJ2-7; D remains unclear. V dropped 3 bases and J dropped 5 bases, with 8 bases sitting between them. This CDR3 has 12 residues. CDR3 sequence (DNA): TGTGCCAGCAGTTTCACCCCCCACGAGCAGTACTTC. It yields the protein CASSFTPHEQYF.

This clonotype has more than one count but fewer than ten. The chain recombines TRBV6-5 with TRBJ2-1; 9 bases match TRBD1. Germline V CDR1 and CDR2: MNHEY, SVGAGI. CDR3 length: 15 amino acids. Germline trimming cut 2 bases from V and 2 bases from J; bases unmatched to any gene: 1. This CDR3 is CASSYGTGTYNEQFF. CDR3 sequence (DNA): TGTGCCAGCAGTTACGGGACAGGGACCTACAATGAGCAGTTCTTC.

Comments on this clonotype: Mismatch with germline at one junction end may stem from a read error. DNA for the CDR3: TGTGCCAGCAGCCGCGCGGGCGAGAACGAGCGGTACTTC. This codes for CASSRAGENERYF. V and J are TRBV3-1 and TRBJ2-7; tentative D call: TRBD2 (5 bases). Germline CDR1 is LGHDT and CDR2 is YNNKEL (reference sequence). The CDR3 loop spans 13 amino acids.

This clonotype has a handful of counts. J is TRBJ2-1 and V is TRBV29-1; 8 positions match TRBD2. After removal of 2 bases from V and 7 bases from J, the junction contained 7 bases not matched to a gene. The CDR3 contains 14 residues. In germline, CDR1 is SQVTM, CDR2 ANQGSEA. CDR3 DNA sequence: TGCAGCGTTGAAATCGTGACTAGCGAAAATGAGCAGTTCTTC. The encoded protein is CSVEIVTSENEQFF.

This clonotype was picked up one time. The DNA for the CDR3 is TGTGCCAGCAGCGGACAGGGTCTTGTCGGAGAGACCCAGTACTTC. It is translated as CASSGQGLVGETQYF. This chain connects TRBV2 to TRBJ2-5, with TRBD1 matching over 8 bases. The CDR3 contains 15 residues. Germline values: CDR1 SNHLY, CDR2 FYNNEI. V lost 6 bases, J lost 4 bases, and 10 bases stayed unmatched.

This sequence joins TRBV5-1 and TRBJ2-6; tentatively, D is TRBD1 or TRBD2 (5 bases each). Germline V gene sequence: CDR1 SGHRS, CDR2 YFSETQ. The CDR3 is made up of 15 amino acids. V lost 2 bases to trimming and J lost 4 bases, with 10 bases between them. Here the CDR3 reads CASSFRDAGANVLTF. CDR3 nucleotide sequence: TGCGCCAGCAGCTTCCGGGACGCCGGGGCCAACGTCCTGACTTTC.

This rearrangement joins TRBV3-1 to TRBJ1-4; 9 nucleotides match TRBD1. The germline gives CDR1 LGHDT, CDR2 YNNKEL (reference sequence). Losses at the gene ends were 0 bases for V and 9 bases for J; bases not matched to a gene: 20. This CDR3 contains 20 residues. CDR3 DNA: TGTGCCAGCAGCCAAGATCTTCCCGACAGGGGGTTAGGGAGGAAGAAAAAACTGTTTTTT. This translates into CASSQDLPDRGLGRKKKLFF.

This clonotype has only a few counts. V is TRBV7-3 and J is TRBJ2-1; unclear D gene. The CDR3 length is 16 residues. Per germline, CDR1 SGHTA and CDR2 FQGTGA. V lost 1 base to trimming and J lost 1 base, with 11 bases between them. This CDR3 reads CASSLRGGKSYNEQFF. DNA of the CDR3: TGTGCCAGCAGCTTAAGGGGTGGGAAGTCCTACAATGAGCAGTTCTTC.

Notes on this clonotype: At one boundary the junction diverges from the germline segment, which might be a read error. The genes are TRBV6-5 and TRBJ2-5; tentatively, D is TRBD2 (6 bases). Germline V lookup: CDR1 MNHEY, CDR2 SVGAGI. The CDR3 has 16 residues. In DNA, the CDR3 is TGTGCCAGCAGTTCGAGCGGGTCCTCCCCACAAGAGGCCCAGTACTTC. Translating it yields CASSSSGSSPQEAQYF.

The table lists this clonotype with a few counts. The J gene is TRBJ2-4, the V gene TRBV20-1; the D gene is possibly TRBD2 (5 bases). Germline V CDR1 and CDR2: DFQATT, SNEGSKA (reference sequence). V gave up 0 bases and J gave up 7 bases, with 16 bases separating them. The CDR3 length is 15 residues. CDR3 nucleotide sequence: TGCAGTGCTAGAGATCCCTGGACTGGAAAGAACATTCAGTACTTC. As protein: CSARDPWTGKNIQYF.

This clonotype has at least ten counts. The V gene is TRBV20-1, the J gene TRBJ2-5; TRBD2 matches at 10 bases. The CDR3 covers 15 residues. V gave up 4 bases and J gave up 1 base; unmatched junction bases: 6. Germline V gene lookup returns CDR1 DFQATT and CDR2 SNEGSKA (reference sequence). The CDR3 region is CSATTGTSVQETQYF. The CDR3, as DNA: TGCAGTGCTACCACCGGGACTAGCGTCCAAGAGACCCAGTACTTC.

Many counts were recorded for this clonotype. The CDR3 sequence is CASSGFVTGAYEQYF. The CDR3 bases are TGTGCCAGCAGTGGATTTGTGACAGGTGCCTACGAGCAGTACTTC. The chain uses TRBV6-2 or TRBV6-3 and TRBJ2-7; tentatively, D is TRBD1 (6 bases). Trimming took off 5 bases at V and 2 bases at J, with 16 bases between the two ends. Germline CDR1 is MNHEY and CDR2 is SVGEGT. CDR3 length: 15 residues.

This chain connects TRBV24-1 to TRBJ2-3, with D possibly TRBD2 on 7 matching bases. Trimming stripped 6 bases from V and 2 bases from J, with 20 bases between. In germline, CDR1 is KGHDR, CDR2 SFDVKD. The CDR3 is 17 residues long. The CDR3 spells CATSSNGRGGVTDTQYF. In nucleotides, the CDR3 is TGTGCCACCAGTTCAAACGGACGAGGGGGGGTCACAGATACGCAGTATTTT.

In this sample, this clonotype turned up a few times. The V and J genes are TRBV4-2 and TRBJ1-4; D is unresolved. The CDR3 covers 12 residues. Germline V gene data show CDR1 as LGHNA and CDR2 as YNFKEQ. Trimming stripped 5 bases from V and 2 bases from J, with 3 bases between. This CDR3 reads CASSGTNEKLFF. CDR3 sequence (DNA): TGTGCCAGCAGCGGGACTAATGAAAAACTGTTTTTT.

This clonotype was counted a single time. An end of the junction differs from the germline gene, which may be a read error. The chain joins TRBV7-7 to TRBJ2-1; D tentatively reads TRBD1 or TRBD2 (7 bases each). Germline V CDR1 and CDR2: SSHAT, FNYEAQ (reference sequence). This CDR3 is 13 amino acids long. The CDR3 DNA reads TGTGCTAGCAGCGCAGGGGGGGGCAGTGAGCAGTTCTTC. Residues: CASSAGGGSEQFF.

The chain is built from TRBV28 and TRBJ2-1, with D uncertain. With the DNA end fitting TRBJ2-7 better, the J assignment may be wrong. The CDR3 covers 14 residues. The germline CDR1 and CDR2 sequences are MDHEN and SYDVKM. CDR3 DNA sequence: TGTGCCAGCAGTTTAAGTGAACAGCCCTACGAGCAGTACTTC. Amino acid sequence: CASSLSEQPYEQYF.

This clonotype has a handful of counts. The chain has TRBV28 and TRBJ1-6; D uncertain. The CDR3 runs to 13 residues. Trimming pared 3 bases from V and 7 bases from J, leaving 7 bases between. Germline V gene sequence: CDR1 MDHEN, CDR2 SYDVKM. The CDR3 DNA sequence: TGTGCCAGCAGTTTTACAAGAAATTCACCCCTCCACTTT. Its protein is CASSFTRNSPLHF.

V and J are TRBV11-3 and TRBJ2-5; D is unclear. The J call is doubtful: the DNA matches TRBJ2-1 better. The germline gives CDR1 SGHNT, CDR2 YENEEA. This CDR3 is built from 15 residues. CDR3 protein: CASSLDYSVYNEQFF. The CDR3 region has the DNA TGTGCCAGCAGCTTAGATTACTCAGTTTACAATGAGCAGTTCTTC.